This T cell receptor (beta chain) originates from a study of Ad26.COV2.S vaccination and SARS-CoV-2 variants (dated by TCRdb to the early 2020s). About the full investigation: Donors in the vaccine arm were drawn from COV1001, a phase I-IIa trial of Ad26.COV2.S in healthy adults that was multicentre, randomized, double-blind and placebo-controlled. Ad26.COV2.S was administered intramuscularly at 5 x 10^10 or 1 x 10^11 viral particles, either as a single shot or as two shots given 56 days apart. A total of roughly 32 samples were included in the TCR-sequenced set, comprising roughly 19 Ad26.COV2.S vaccine recipients, 5 placebo recipients and 8 SARS-CoV-2 convalescent individuals. Participants in the trial were split at random into five groups of five each, receiving low-dose or high-dose Ad26.COV2.S once or twice, or else placebo on both occasions. The specificity and breadth of SARS-CoV-2-reactive T cell receptors after Ad26.COV2.S vaccination were assessed by TCRbeta repertoire sequencing. Blinding of investigators to trial group allocation was maintained during experiments and outcome assessment. Points the paper makes about the study in general: Non-spike TCR breadth was comparable between vaccine and placebo recipients, consistent with the vaccine containing only spike. Ad26.COV2.S recipients had higher spike-specific TCR breadth than placebo recipients (P = 0.0014). The authors noted that total T cell responses may have been underestimated by the TCR breadth and depth analyses. After vaccination, spike-specific CD8+ and CD4+ T cell responses were reported to show substantial breadth. The study was not powered for comparison of responses between vaccine doses or regimens.

From the cysteine up to the phenylalanine, the CDR3 has a length of 13 residues. CDR3 DNA is the only sequence kept; it has 39 bases, read in frame from the first base. V loses 3 bases, J loses 5 bases, and the germline ends lie 8 bases apart. From a lookup of the germline V gene, CDR1 and CDR2 are SGHAT and FQNNGV. The immunoSEQ Assay was used to sequence TCRbeta CDR3 regions. After extraction, genomic DNA underwent amplification by bias-controlled multiplex PCR, followed by high-throughput sequencing. Per the original workflow: To quantify the absolute abundance of every unique TCRbeta CDR3 region, sequences were collapsed and filtered. T cell fraction was estimated by normalizing TCRbeta template counts to usable DNA, which was measured by amplifying reference genes present in all nucleated cells. Repertoire TCRs were annotated as SARS-CoV-2-specific by exact matching of V gene, CDR3 amino acid sequence and J gene to a known reactive TCR set. MIRA supplied the reference SARS-CoV-2 TCR set, which was filtered for enrichment in COVID-19-positive ImmuneCODE repertoires so that public or cross-reactive TCRs were removed. Using the MIRA antigens, annotated TCRs were further analysed by specific ORF or by position within an ORF. Breadth was defined as annotated unique rearrangements over total unique productive rearrangements; depth was the summed frequency of those rearrangements. Group comparisons of TCR breadth used two-sided Wilcoxon rank-sum tests. TCRdb mirrors the immuneACCESS table, restricted to in-frame sequences. Some clones are absent from its copies; in checked studies, under half trace to an unresolved V gene, and the reason for the others is unknown. Clone size and the V and J calls come from that table; the DNA yielded D and trimming. A total of around 250,000 clones appear in this sample, roughly 87% of them only once. The leading ten clones occupy roughly 3% of the sample.

In light of the paper, this sample's treatment or condition label describes: around 19 received Ad26.COV2.S at low or high dose, single or two shots; about five received placebo; per-sample allocation not given. Repertoires of vaccine and placebo recipients were sequenced from samples collected on day 63 after the first injection. In Cohort 1b, about two dozen adults aged 18-55 years were enrolled at a single site in Boston, USA, between 29 July and 7 August 2020. As a vaccine, Ad26.COV2.S was a replication-incompetent adenovirus type 26 vector that expressed a prefusion-stabilized SARS-CoV-2 spike protein derived from the original Wuhan strain. Of note for this clone: Its antigen is still unknown. Base qualities are not provided; no much larger clone lies one nucleotide away.

The sequenced sample was peripheral blood, obtained in a trial of Ad26.COV2.S vaccine versus placebo. The rearrangement combines TRBV11-2 with TRBJ1-5, and perhaps TRBD1 as D gene, on 5 matching bases. The TCR sequence derives from a person aged 18-65 years who received the Ad26.COV2.S COVID-19 vaccine or a placebo. The sequence in DNA is TGTGCCAGCAGCTTGGGCAGGGATCAGCCCCAGCATTTT. Its translation is CASSLGRDQPQHF.